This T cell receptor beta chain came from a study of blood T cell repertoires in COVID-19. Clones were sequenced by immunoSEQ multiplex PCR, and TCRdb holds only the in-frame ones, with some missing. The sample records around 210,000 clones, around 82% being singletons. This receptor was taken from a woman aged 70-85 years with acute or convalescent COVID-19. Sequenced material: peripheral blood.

The CDR3 here is CSGSLGLATGEQYF. Written as DNA, the CDR3 is TGCAGCGGGTCTTTGGGACTCGCTACGGGGGAGCAGTACTTC. This chain links TRBV29-1 with TRBJ2-7; D is possibly TRBD2 (6 bases). Germline values: CDR1 SQVTM, CDR2 ANQGSEA. Trimming removed 7 bases from V and 7 bases from J, with 23 bases in between. The CDR3 length is 14 residues.